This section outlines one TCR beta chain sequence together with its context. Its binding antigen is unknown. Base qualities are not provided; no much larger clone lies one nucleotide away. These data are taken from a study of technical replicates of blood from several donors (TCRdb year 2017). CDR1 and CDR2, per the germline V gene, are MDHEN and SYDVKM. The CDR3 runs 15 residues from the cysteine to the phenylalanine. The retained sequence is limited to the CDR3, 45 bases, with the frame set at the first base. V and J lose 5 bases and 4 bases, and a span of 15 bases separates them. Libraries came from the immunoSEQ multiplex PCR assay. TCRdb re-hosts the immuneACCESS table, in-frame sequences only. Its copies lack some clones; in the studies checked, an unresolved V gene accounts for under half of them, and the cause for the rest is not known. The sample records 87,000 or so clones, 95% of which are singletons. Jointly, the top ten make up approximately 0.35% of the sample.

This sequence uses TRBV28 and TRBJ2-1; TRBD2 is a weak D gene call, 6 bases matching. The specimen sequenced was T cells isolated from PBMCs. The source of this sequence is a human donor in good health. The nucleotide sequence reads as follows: TGTGCCAGCAGTCCCTCCAGCGGGTTTTACAATGAGCAGTTCTTC. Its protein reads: CASSPSSGFYNEQFF.